This TCR beta chain was sequenced in a study of shared clonotypes between healthy human individuals (dated by TCRdb to the early 2020s). Background on the whole study: The cohort included three men and two women between 18 and 49 years of age. Per donor, three plates each were used for CD4 naive and CD4 memory, two for CD8 naive, and one for CD8 memory. Blood TCR repertoires of roughly five healthy adults were deeply sequenced to estimate repertoire size and the extent of clonotype sharing between individuals. Libraries were prepared and TCR repertoires were sequenced by different laboratories using diverse techniques, in order to increase sequencing depth and limit assay-specific biases. Each donor's leukapheresis produced roughly between roughly 0.85 and 10 billion PBMCs. The study at large found these results: Based on pairwise subsampling, the degree of clonotype sharing among donors was expected to be affected by sequencing depth. Naive subsets generally had larger estimated clonotype richness than memory subsets did. Sampling was restricted to blood, and TCR repertoires in tissues likely differ from the TCR repertoires found in blood. Compared with non-shared clonotypes, the clonotypes found in all four sorted-subset donors had higher generation probabilities. Because the study included only a small number of donors, the genetic and exposure-history diversity represented was limited. Across a handful of donors, around 5.4% of naive CD4, more than 3% of naive CD8, under 2.5% of memory CD4, and 0.4% of memory CD8 clonotypes were shared. Rarefaction of sorted-subset datasets indicated incomplete sequencing despite the large sequencing depth.

The donors were healthy, HIV-negative adults who had no recently reported acute infections or vaccinations. Only Caucasian adults living in Nashville, Tennessee, USA were represented among the donors. Magnetic negative selection was used to enrich CD4+ T cells, after which naive cells were positively selected on CD45RA and the negative fraction became the memory subset. Blood was collected by leukapheresis, and PBMCs were isolated by Ficoll-Histopaque density gradient centrifugation and then cryopreserved in liquid nitrogen vapor phase. Analytical flow cytometry was used to check the purity and quantity of every magnetically sorted T cell population. Genomic DNA was isolated from each sorted fraction and quantified by UV absorbance on a Nanodrop 2000c. Points on this clone: Its antigen is currently not known. Per-nucleotide qualities are absent, and no much larger clonotype sits a single base away.

Trimming leaves V shorter by 4 bases and J shorter by 1 base, with the junction holding 5 bases beyond the gene matches. The germline V gene yields SGHDT for CDR1 and YYEEEE for CDR2. The CDR3 starts with the cysteine, ends with the phenylalanine, and has 15 residues. The entry retains the CDR3 DNA only, 45 bases that are in frame from base 1. TCR CDR3 regions were amplified from genomic DNA by multiplex PCR using the deep immunoSEQ assay. Extracted genomic DNA from each cell subset was distributed evenly across all wells of several immunoSEQ 96-well plates, and each plate was treated as a replicate. For sorted subsets, each replicate PCR was loaded with about 200 ng genomic DNA, equivalent to 32,000 or so T cell genomes. Purified libraries were measured with a Qubit 3.0 fluorometer, size-checked on a Bioanalyzer 2100, and measured again with the KAPA Library Quantification kit. Every immunoSEQ 96-well plate was sequenced on a separate single-read 150-cycle Illumina NextSeq 550 flow cell. As for the original processing: Because the immunoSEQ output included only junctional sequences and no quality scores, the filtering could not be the same as the filtering used for full-length reads. To assign V/J genes and CDR3, sequences were annotated using PyIR, a Python wrapper for IgBLAST v1.9, with IMGT germline references. Reads with weak V/J assignments (E-value above 1e-6), missing CDR3, stop codons, out-of-frame junctions, or ambiguous translated residues were removed. V3J clonotypes were defined as sequences sharing the same inferred V gene, J gene, and CDR3 amino acid sequence. Percentage overlap between repertoires was calculated by dividing the number of shared unique clonotypes by the size of the smaller repertoire. Repertoire richness was assessed with RTK rarefaction, the Chao1 estimator, and Recon v2.1 estimates of unobserved clonotypes. For all TCRbeta clonotypes obtained by the gDNA method from a few donors, generation probabilities were computed with OLGA. Imported from immuneACCESS, the table was reduced by TCRdb to in-frame sequences with V and J called. These copies leave out some clones; in studies compared against another copy, an unresolved V gene accounts for under half, and the cause of the remainder is not known. D and trimming were read from the DNA, whereas the V and J calls and clone size are those reported in that table. In all, the sample holds some 1.5 million clones, and 95% to 99% of those were seen once. Roughly 0.45% of the sample is held by the ten biggest clonotypes.

The sequence joins TRBV5-6 to TRBJ2-7, with 10 bases in between that match TRBD2. The sequence derives from a man aged 30-40 years in good health. The sample comprised naive CD4+ T cells sorted from blood. The sample's cell subset or site label, in plain terms: CD45RA+ positively selected. The CDR3 has the sequence CASSPIAGGSYEQYF. The DNA sequence reads TGTGCCAGCAGCCCTATAGCGGGAGGTTCCTACGAGCAGTACTTC.